One sample yielded the 12 T cell receptor beta chains listed below, sequenced in a study of T cells in Graves' hyperthyroidism and ophthalmopathy. Amplification of TCR beta CDR3 regions was performed using RNA transcripts as template. The HTBI primer set served for first-round RT-PCR of the TCR CDR3. TCRdb reprocessed the multiplex PCR reads with MiXCR, giving one entry per CDR3 protein. This table has about 260,000 distinct CDR3 sequences, approximately 21% appearing once. Sequencing was done on a sample of blood. The source of these receptors is a man aged 30 to 39 with Graves' ophthalmopathy.

The chain is built from TRBV6-1 and TRBJ1-1, with D unresolved. Between the trimmed V and J ends, which lost 6 bases and 4 bases, there was a span of 15 bases. The CDR3 loop spans 14 amino acids. Germline CDR1 is MNHNS and CDR2 is SASEGT. CDR3 DNA sequence: TGTGCCAGCAGACCAGTAGAGGTCGGCACTGAAGCTTTCTTT. Protein sequence: CASRPVEVGTEAFF.

This clonotype was counted at least ten times. The chain joins TRBV7-2 to TRBJ1-5, with D possibly TRBD1 on 5 matching bases. This CDR3 is 14 amino acids long. V was pared by 5 bases and J by 7 bases, with 15 bases between. Germline V gene sequence: CDR1 SGHTA, CDR2 FQGNSA. The CDR3 sequence is CASSIRDHLQPQHF. The CDR3 DNA reads as TGTGCCAGCAGCATCCGGGACCATTTGCAGCCCCAGCATTTT.

This chain joins TRBV2 and TRBJ1-3; D is uncertain. V lost 6 bases to trimming and J lost 0 bases, with 12 bases between them. The CDR3 runs to 15 residues. Germline-derived CDR1 and CDR2 are SNHLY and FYNNEI. CDR3 in amino acids: CASSFYGDSGNTIYF. For the CDR3, the DNA is TGTGCCAGCAGCTTTTACGGGGACTCTGGAAACACCATATATTTT.

This clonotype was recorded a few times. This chain joins TRBV2 and TRBJ1-2; the D is unclear. CDR3 length: 13 residues. The ends were cut back, 6 bases at V and 2 bases at J, with 10 bases in the middle. CDR1 SNHLY and CDR2 FYNNEI come from the germline V gene. The CDR3 DNA reads TGTGCCAGCAGCCCGACCGCCAACTATGGCTACACCTTC. Amino acids: CASSPTANYGYTF.

This clonotype was seen only a few times. The rearrangement uses TRBV24-1 and TRBJ2-1; the match to TRBD1 covers 8 bases. V shed 4 bases and J 2 bases; nucleotides not matched to a gene: 12. Germline V CDR1 and CDR2: KGHDR, SFDVKD. CDR3 length: 18 amino acids. The CDR3 here is CATSDPGQGGITYNEQFF. CDR3 nucleotide sequence: TGTGCCACCAGTGACCCCGGACAGGGAGGTATTACCTACAATGAGCAGTTCTTC.

This clonotype was detected ten times or more. The DNA of the CDR3 is TGTGCCAGCAGACGGACAGGGGTTAATGAAGCTTTCTTT. The encoded protein is CASRRTGVNEAFF. The chain joins TRBV3-1 to TRBJ1-1; 9 nucleotides agree with TRBD1. The V and J ends lost 6 bases and 7 bases, in that order; junction bases with no gene match: 6. This CDR3 is built from 13 residues. In germline, CDR1 is LGHDT, CDR2 YNNKEL (reference sequence).

Only a few counts were recorded for this clonotype. The chain carries TRBV28 and TRBJ1-5, with 7 bases matching TRBD1. The CDR3 loop spans 15 amino acids. Trimming cost V 6 bases and J 1 base; bases outside gene matches: 6. Germline-derived CDR1 and CDR2 are MDHEN and SYDVKM. The CDR3 region is CASRPRQGSNQPQHF. The DNA of the CDR3 is TGTGCCAGCAGGCCTAGACAGGGCAGCAATCAGCCCCAGCATTTT.

The rearrangement joins TRBV5-1 to TRBJ1-2; 8 bases are a match to TRBD1. The CDR3 loop spans 13 amino acids. With V trimmed by 4 bases and J by 4 bases, 3 bases remained unmatched. Germline V gene lookup returns CDR1 SGHRS and CDR2 YFSETQ. CDR3 DNA: TGCGCCAGCAGCCGGACAGGGAGCTATGGCTACACCTTC. This sequence encodes CASSRTGSYGYTF.

This clonotype was counted ten times or more. V usage is TRBV2 and J usage is TRBJ2-3; no clear D gene. CDR3 length: 11 amino acids. CDR1 and CDR2 (germline): SNHLY, FYNNEI. Trimming left V 7 bases short and J 4 bases short, with 6 bases between. CDR3 protein: CASKVSDTQYF. The CDR3 bases are TGTGCCAGCAAAGTGTCAGATACGCAGTATTTT.

This clonotype has only a few counts. The chain links TRBV7-9 to TRBJ2-7; 8 bases match TRBD1. The CDR3 is 16 amino acids. J lost 2 bases, V lost 5 bases, and 11 bases had no gene match. Germline lookup yields CDR1 SEHNR and CDR2 FQNEAQ (reference sequence). CDR3 sequence (DNA): TGTGCCAGCAGCCGCCGACAGGGGAGGAATCCCTACGAGCAGTACTTC. Translation: CASSRRQGRNPYEQYF.

V is TRBV5-1 and J is TRBJ2-1; TRBD2 might be the D (6 bases). The germline V and J ends were trimmed by 2 bases and 1 base, with 10 bases remaining between them. There are 15 residues in the CDR3. Germline CDR1 reads SGHRS; CDR2 reads YFSETQ. CDR3 protein: CASSLGGMSYNEQFF. DNA of the CDR3: TGCGCCAGCAGCTTAGGAGGGATGTCCTACAATGAGCAGTTCTTC.

This clonotype was seen many times. The chain carries TRBV12-3 or TRBV12-4 and TRBJ2-1, with 9 nucleotides matching TRBD2. CDR3 length equals 18 residues. After removal of 6 bases from V and 4 bases from J, the junction contained 16 bases not matched to a gene. The DNA for the CDR3 is TGTGCCAGCAGATCTAGTCTAGCGGGGACCCGGGGTTACAATGAGCAGTTCTTC. Residues: CASRSSLAGTRGYNEQFF.